The source of this TCR beta chain is a study of regulatory and conventional T cells in RAG deficiency. General study results and limits: Patient subsets had shorter CDR3s; Omenn Treg-Tconv overlap exceeded 85%. Shannon entropy fell and Simpson indices rose in RAG-deficient patients. In Omenn syndrome, sorted "Tregs" may be peripherally activated cells.

Germline V gene lookup returns CDR1 SGHTA and CDR2 FQGTGA. The CDR3 spans 13 residues. Trimming at V came to 5 bases and at J to 7 bases, leaving 7 bases not matched to a gene. This clone appeared a few times. Its antigen is still unknown. Libraries were prepared by immunoSEQ multiplex PCR; TCRdb keeps only in-frame clonotypes and omits some of them. The sample lists roughly 28,000 clones; around 90% were seen once. Regulatory T cells were sorted from blood as CD4+ CD25-high CD127-low cells. These data also formed part of another study, on regulatory T cells. That work adds: Amplification used 52 TRBV primers and 13 TRBJ primers. Regulatory T cells showed the strongest V-J pair restriction and V/J gene skewing among patient repertoires.

V usage is TRBV7-3 and J usage is TRBJ1-1, with TRBD1 matching 7 bases. This clonotype originated in a human donor in good health. Sample: Tregs sorted from blood. DNA for the CDR3: TGTGCCAGCAGCGTGGGAAGGACAGGTGAAGCTTTCTTT. Its translation is CASSVGRTGEAFF.